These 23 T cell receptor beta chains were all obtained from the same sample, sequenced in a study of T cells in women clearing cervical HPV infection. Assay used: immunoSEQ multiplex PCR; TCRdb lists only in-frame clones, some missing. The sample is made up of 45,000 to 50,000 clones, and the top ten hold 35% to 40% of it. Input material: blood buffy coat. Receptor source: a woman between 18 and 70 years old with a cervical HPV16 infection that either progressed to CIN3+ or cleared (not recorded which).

CDR3 loop: CASSRLAGGQETQYF. CDR3 DNA (partial): TGTGCCAGCTCTCGTCTAGCGGGTGGACAAGAGACC. The chain recombines TRBV13 with TRBJ2-5; 8 nucleotides agree with TRBD2. The read terminates 3 residues ahead of where the CDR3 ends, so the germline J gene completes it. The germline V gene has CDR1 PRHDT and CDR2 FYEKMQ (reference sequence). J gave up 2 bases and V 8 bases, and 10 bases lay outside the gene matches. The CDR3 is made up of 15 amino acids. Filled out from reference TRBV13 and TRBJ2-5, the complete variable domain reads AAGVIQSPRHLIKEKRETATLKCYPIPRHDTVYWYQQGPGQDPQFLISFYEKMQSDKGSIPDRFSAQQFSDYHSELNMSSLELGDSALYFCASSRLAGGQETQYFGPGTRLLVL.

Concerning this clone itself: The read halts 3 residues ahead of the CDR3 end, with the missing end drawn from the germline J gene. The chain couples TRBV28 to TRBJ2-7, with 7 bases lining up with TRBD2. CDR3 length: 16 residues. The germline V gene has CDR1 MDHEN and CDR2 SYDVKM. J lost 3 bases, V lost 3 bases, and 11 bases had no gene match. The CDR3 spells CASSFPLGAGNYEQYF. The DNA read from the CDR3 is TGTGCCAGCAGTTTCCCCCTGGGAGCGGGGAACTACGAG.

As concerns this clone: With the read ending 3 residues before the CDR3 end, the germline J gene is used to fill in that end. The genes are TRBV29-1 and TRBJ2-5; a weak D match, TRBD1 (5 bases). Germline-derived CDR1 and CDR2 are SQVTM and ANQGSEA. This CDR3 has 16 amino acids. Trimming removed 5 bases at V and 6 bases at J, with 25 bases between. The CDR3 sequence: CSVLAKQDESLQTQYF. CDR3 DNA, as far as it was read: TGCAGCGTTTTGGCCAAACAGGATGAATCCCTGCAGACC.

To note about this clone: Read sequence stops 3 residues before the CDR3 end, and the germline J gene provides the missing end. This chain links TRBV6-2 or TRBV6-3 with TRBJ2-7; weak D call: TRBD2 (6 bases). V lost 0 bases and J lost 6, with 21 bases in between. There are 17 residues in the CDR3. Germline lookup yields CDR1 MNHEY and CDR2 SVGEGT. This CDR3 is CASSYSPPTSIPGEQYF. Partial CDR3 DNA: TGTGCCAGCAGTTACTCGCCCCCCACTAGCATCCCTGGCGAG.

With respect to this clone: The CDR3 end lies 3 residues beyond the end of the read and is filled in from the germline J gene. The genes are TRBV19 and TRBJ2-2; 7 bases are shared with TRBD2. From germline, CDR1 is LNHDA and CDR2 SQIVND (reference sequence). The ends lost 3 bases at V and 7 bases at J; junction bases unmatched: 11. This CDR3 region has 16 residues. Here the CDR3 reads CASSIIGGSMGGELFF. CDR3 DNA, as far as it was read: TGTGCCAGTAGTATTATCGGCGGGAGTATGGGCGGGGAG.

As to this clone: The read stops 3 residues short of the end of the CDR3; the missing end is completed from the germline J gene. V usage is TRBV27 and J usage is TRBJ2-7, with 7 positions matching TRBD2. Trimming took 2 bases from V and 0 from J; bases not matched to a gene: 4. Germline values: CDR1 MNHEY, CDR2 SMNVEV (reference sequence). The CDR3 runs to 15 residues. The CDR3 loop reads CASSLRRESSYEQYF. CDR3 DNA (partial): TGTGCCAGCAGTTTACGGCGGGAGAGCTCCTACGAG.

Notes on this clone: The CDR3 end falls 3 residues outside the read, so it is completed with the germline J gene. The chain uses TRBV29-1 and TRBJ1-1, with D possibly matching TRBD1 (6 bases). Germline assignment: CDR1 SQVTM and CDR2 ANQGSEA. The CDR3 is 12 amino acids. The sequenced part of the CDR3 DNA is TGCAGCGTTCACCTAGACAGGCCCGAA. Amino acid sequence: CSVHLDRPE. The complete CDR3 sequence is CSVHLDRPEAFF.

The CDR3 protein is CASSLAVGQGPYDYTF. Partial CDR3 DNA: TGTGCCAGCAGCTTAGCAGTCGGACAGGGGCCCTACGAC. The chain recombines TRBV7-2 with TRBJ1-2; 9 bases fit TRBD1. With the read ending 3 residues before the CDR3 end, the germline J gene is used to fill in that end. Germline V gives CDR1 SGHTA, CDR2 FQGNSA. The CDR3 consists of 16 residues.

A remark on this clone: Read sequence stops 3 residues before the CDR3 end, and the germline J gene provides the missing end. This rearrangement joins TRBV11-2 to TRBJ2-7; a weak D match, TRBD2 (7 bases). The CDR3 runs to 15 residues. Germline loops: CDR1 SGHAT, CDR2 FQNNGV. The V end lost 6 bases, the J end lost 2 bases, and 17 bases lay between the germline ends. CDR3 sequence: CASSPTEGGTYEQYF. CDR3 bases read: TGTGCCAGCAGTCCCACAGAGGGGGGGACCTACGAG.

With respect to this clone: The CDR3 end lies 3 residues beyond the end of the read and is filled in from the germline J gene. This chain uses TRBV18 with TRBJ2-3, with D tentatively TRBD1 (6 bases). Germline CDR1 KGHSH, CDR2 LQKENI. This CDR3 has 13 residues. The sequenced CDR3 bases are TGTGCCAGCTCACCGGACAGAGGGGAGCCG. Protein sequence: CASSPDRGEP. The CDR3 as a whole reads CASSPDRGEPQYF.

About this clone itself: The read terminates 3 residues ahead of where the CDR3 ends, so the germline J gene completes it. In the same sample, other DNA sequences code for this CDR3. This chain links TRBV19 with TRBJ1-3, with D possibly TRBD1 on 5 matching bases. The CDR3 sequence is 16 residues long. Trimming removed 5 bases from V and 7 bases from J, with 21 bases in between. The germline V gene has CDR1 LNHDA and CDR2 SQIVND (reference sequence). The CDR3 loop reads CASSPEIGGLRNTIYF. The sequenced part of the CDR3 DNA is TGTGCCAGTAGTCCCGAGATCGGGGGATTAAGGAACACC.

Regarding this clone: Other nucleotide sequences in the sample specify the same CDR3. The covered CDR3 bases are TGTGCCAGTAGTATTGCAGGAGGC. Its protein product is CASSIAGG. The complete CDR3 protein is CASSIAGGYTF. The chain joins TRBV19 to TRBJ1-2; D remains ambiguous. The observed sequence ends 3 residues before the CDR3 terminus, with the missing tail filled in from the germline J gene. The CDR3 length is 11 residues. Germline V gene lookup returns CDR1 LNHDA and CDR2 SQIVND (reference sequence).

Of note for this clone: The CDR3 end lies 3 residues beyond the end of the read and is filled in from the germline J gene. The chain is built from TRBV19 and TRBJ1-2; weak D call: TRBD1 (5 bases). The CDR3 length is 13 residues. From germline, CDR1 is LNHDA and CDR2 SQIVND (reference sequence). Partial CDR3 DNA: TGTGCCAGTAGTATAGAGAGGGGCAATGAC. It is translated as CASSIERGND. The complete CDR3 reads CASSIERGNDYTF.

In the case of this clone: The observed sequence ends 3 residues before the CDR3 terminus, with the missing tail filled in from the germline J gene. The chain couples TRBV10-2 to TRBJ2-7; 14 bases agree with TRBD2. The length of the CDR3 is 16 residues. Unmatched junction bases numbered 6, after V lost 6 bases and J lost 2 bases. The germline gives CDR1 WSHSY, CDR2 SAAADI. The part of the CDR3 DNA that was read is TGCGCCAGCAGGGGGACTAGCGGGAGTCGAACCTACGAG. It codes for CASRGTSGSRTYE. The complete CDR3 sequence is CASRGTSGSRTYEQYF.

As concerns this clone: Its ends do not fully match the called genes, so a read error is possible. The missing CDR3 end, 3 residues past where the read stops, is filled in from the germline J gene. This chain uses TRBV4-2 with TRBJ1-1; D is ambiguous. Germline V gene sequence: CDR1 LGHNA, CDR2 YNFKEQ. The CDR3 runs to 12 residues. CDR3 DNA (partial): TGCGCCAGCAGCCAGAACCCAAACAAA. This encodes CASSQNPNK. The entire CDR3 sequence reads CASSQNPNKAFF.

The CDR3 sequence: CASSLMADQETQYF. The part of the CDR3 DNA that was read is TGTGCCAGCAGCTTAATGGCCGACCAAGAGACC. The gene calls are TRBV13 and TRBJ2-5; unclear D gene. The CDR3 goes on 3 residues after the read ends, and that part is filled in from the germline J gene. Per the germline V gene, CDR1 is PRHDT and CDR2 is FYEKMQ (reference sequence). The CDR3 is 14 residues long. Trimming removed 2 bases from V and 0 bases from J, with 7 bases in between.

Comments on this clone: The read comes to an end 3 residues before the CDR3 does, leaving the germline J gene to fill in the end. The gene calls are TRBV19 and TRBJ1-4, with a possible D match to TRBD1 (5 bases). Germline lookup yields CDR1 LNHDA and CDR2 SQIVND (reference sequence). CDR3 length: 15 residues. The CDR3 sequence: CASIGITSGANVLFF. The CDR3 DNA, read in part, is TGTGCCAGTATTGGCATAACCTCTGGGGCCAACGTA.

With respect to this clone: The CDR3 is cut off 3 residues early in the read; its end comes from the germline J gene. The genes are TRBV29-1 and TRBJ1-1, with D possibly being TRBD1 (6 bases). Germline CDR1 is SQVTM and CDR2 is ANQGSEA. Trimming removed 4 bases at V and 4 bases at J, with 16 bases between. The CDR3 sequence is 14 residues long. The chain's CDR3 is CSVANRVRGTEAFF. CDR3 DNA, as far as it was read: TGCAGCGTTGCCAACAGGGTTAGGGGCACTGAA.

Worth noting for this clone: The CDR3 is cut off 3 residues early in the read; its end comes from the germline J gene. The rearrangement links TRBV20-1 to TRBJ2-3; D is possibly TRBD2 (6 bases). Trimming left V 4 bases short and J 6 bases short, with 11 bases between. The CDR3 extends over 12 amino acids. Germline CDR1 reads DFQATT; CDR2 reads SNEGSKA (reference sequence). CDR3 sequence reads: CSATLGTDTQYF. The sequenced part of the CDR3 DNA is TGCAGTGCTACGCTTGGGACTGATACG.

The CDR3 spells CASSLGVSGANVLFF. CDR3 bases read: TGTGCCAGCAGCTTAGGGGTGTCTGGGGCCAACGTG. V and J are TRBV7-2 and TRBJ2-2; D perhaps matches TRBD1 (5 bases). The sequence runs out 3 residues before the end of the CDR3; the remainder is reconstructed from the germline J gene. This CDR3 is built from 15 residues. Per the germline V gene, CDR1 is SGHTA and CDR2 is FQGNSA. Complete variable domain (other parts from reference TRBV7-2 and TRBJ2-2): GAGVSQSPSNKVTEKGKDVELRCDPISGHTALYWYRQSLGQGLEFLIYFQGNSAPDKSGLPSDRFSAERTGGSVSTLTIQRTQQEDSAVYLCASSLGVSGANVLFFGEGSRLTVL.

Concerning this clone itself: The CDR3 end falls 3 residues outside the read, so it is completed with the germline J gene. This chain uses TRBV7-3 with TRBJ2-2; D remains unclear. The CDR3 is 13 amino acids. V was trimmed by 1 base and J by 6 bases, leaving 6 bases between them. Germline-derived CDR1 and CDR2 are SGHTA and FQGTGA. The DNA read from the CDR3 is TGTGCCAGCAGCTTAAATGAGGCCGGGGAG. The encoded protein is CASSLNEAGE. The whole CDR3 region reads CASSLNEAGELFF.

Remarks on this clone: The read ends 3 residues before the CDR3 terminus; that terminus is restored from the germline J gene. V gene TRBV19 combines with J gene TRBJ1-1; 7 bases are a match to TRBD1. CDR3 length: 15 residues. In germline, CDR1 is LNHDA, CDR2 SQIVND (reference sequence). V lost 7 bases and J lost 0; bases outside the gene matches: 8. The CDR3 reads CASIPGQLMNTEAFF. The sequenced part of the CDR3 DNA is TGTGCCAGTATTCCGGGACAGCTTATGAACACTGAA.

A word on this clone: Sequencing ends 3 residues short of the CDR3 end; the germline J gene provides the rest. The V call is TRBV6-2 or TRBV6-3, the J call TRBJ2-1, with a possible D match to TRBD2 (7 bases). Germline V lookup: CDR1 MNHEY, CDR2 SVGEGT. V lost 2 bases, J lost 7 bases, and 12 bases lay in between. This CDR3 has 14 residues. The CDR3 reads CASSYRGGRNEQFF. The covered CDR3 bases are TGTGCCAGCAGTTACAGGGGGGGAAGGAATGAG.